These T cell receptor beta chains were read from a single sample in a study of cytomegalovirus exposure and HLA in healthy donors. Only in-frame clones appear in the TCRdb table, and some are missing; sequencing was by immunoSEQ multiplex PCR. The data show about 150,000 clones, with roughly four fifths seen just once and about 8.6% held by the top ten. The sample consisted of PBMCs. The receptor source for this set is a woman between 45 and 65 years old in good health and CMV-seropositive. Each CDR3 is given with its conserved first and last residue. A D gene is named only where the DNA matches it firmly. Some rows mark clone size as missing; the rest say once, few, many or name a class of expanded clone.

CDR3 length	V gene	clone size	D gene	J gene	CDR3 protein	CDR3 DNA
15	TRBV5-1	NA	NA	TRBJ2-3	CASSLNSLGPDTQYF	TGCGCCAGCAGCTTGAACTCCCTGGGCCCAGATACGCAGTATTTT
15	TRBV18	NA	TRBD1	TRBJ1-5	CASSLLDRGNQPQHF	TGTGCCAGCTCACTCCTGGACAGGGGGAATCAGCCCCAGCATTTT
16	TRBV7-9	NA	NA	TRBJ2-5	CASSLEPQGGSETQYF	TGTGCCAGCAGCTTAGAACCGCAGGGGGGTTCGGAGACCCAGTACTTC
20	TRBV27	NA	TRBD2	TRBJ2-7	CASSQRLLAGGHPTPYEQYF	TGTGCCAGCAGTCAAAGACTACTAGCGGGAGGCCACCCCACGCCCTACGAGCAGTACTTC
22	TRBV28	NA	TRBD1	TRBJ1-2	CASSGGRGQFPWGSAFNYGYTF	TGTGCCAGCAGTGGTGGCCGGGGACAGTTCCCGTGGGGGTCGGCTTTCAACTATGGCTACACCTTC
15	TRBV11-3	NA	NA	TRBJ1-3	CASSLGRSPGNTIYF	TGTGCCAGCAGCTTAGGGCGGAGCCCTGGAAACACCATATATTTT
17	TRBV27	few	NA	TRBJ2-7	CASADGQTDYRGEKQYF	TGTGCCAGTGCCGATGGACAGACAGACTACCGAGGGGAAAAGCAGTACTTC
14	TRBV12-5	NA	TRBD2	TRBJ2-3	CASGPGGSTDTQYF	TGTGCTAGTGGACCGGGCGGGAGTACAGATACGCAGTATTTT
16	TRBV7-2	NA	NA	TRBJ1-3	CASSFNRIGSGNTIYF	TGTGCCAGCAGCTTTAACAGGATAGGCTCTGGAAACACCATATATTTT
12	TRBV11-1	NA	NA	TRBJ1-2	CASSLGPYGYTF	TGTGCCAGCAGCCTTGGCCCTTATGGCTACACCTTC
14	TRBV28	NA	NA	TRBJ1-2	CASSLGRTVFGYTF	TGTGCCAGCAGTTTGGGAAGGACAGTATTTGGCTACACCTTC
13	TRBV11-2	few	NA	TRBJ1-1	CASSSPRGTEAFF	TGTGCCAGCAGCTCCCCCCGGGGCACTGAAGCTTTCTTT
17	TRBV7-2	NA	TRBD1	TRBJ2-2	CASSYRTQGAATGELFF	TGTGCCAGCAGCTATCGGACTCAGGGGGCGGCGACCGGGGAGCTGTTTTTT
14	TRBV7-2	NA	TRBD1	TRBJ2-2	CASSVTGDPGELFF	TGTGCCAGCAGCGTCACAGGGGATCCCGGGGAGCTGTTTTTT
18	TRBV18	NA	NA	TRBJ2-6	CASSPTQEVAGGANVLTF	TGTGCCAGCTCACCGACCCAGGAGGTGGCGGGAGGGGCCAACGTCCTGACTTTC
13	TRBV5-5	NA	TRBD1	TRBJ1-5	CASSRQGNQPQHF	TGTGCCAGCAGCCGACAGGGTAATCAGCCCCAGCATTTT
14	TRBV5-4	NA	NA	TRBJ1-1	CASSLTPGHSEAFF	TGTGCCAGCAGCTTGACCCCGGGACACTCTGAAGCTTTCTTT
16	TRBV23-1	once	TRBD1	TRBJ1-2	CASSQFGQDRVDGYTF	TGCGCCAGCAGTCAATTCGGTCAGGACAGGGTCGATGGCTACACCTTC
14	TRBV29-1	NA	TRBD1	TRBJ1-1	CSVVYPGTGDLAFF	TGCAGCGTTGTCTACCCCGGGACAGGGGATCTAGCTTTCTTT
16	TRBV4-3	NA	TRBD1	TRBJ1-5	CASSQTLGQGIQPQHF	TGCGCCAGCAGCCAAACCCTAGGACAGGGTATACAGCCCCAGCATTTT
15	TRBV5-5	NA	NA	TRBJ2-7	CASSSPVGRSYEQYF	TGTGCCAGCAGCTCCCCGGTGGGGCGCTCCTACGAGCAGTACTTC